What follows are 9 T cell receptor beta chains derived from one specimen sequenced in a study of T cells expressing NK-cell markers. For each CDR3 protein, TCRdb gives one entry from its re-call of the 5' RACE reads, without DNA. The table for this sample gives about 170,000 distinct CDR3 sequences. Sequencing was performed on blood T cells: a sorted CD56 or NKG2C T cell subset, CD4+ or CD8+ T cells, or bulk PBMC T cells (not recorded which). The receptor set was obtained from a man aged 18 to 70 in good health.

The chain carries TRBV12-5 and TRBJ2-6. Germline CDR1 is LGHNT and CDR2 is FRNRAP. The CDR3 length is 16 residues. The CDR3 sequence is CASGSNVWSGANVLTF.

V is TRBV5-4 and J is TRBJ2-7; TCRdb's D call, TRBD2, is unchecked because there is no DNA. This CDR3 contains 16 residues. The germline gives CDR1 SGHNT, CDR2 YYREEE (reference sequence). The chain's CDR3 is CASSFGLAGGGYEQYF.

The CDR3 loop is CASSPRTGSGNTIYF. The rearrangement joins TRBV18 to TRBJ1-3. The V gene's germline CDR1 is KGHSH and CDR2 LQKENI. This CDR3 spans 15 amino acids.

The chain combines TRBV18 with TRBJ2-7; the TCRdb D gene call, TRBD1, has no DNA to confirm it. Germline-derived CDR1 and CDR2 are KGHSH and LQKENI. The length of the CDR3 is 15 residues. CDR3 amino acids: CASSSTGDPLYEQYF.

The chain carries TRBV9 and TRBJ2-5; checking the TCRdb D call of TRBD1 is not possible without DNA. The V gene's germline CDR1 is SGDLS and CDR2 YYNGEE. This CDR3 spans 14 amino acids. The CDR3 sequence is CASKGAGGEETQYF.

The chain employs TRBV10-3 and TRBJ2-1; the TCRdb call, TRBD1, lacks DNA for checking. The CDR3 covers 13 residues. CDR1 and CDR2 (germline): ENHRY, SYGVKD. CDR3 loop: CATRGGAYNEQFF.

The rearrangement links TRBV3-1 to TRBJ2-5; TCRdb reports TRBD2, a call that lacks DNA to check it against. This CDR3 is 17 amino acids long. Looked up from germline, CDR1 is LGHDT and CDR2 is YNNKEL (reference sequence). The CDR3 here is CASSQGGLAGEQETQYF.

This chain's CDR3 is CASSLEQGYEQYF. The chain is built from TRBV7-7 and TRBJ2-7; TCRdb's D call of TRBD1 is untestable without DNA. The CDR3 length is 13 residues. Germline lookup yields CDR1 SSHAT and CDR2 FNYEAQ (reference sequence).

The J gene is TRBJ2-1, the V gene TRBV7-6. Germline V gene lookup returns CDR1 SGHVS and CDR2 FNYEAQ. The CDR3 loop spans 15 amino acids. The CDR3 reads CASSLEPGSHNEQFF.